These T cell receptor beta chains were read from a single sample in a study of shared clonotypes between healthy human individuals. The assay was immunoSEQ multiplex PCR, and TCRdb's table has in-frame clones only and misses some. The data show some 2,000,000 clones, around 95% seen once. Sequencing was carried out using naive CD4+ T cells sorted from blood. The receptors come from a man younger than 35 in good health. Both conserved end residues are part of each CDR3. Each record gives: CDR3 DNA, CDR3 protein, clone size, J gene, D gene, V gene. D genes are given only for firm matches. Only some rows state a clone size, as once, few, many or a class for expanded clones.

CDR3nt: TGTGCCAGCAGCTTCACAGGGGGCTTCGATAATTCACCCCTCCACTTT
CDR3aa: CASSFTGGFDNSPLHF
abundance: NA
j_gene: TRBJ1-6
d_gene: TRBD1
v_gene: TRBV5-4

CDR3nt: TGTGCCATCAGTGAGTCTAGGGGGCTAGCGGACTCCTGGACCGGGGAGCTGTTTTTT
CDR3aa: CAISESRGLADSWTGELFF
abundance: once
j_gene: TRBJ2-2
d_gene: NA
v_gene: TRBV10-3

CDR3nt: TGTGCCAGCAGTACCCCAACAGGGTGGGAAGCTTTCTTT
CDR3aa: CASSTPTGWEAFF
abundance: NA
j_gene: TRBJ1-1
d_gene: NA
v_gene: TRBV6-5

CDR3nt: TGTGCCAGCAGTTTAAAGGGGGCCAGGATCGAGCAGTACTTC
CDR3aa: CASSLKGARIEQYF
abundance: NA
j_gene: TRBJ2-7
d_gene: TRBD1
v_gene: TRBV28

CDR3nt: TGTGCCAGCAGCGAGCCTGGGACAAGCCCGGGGGAAGCTTTCTTT
CDR3aa: CASSEPGTSPGEAFF
abundance: NA
j_gene: TRBJ1-1
d_gene: NA
v_gene: TRBV5-6

CDR3nt: TGTGCCAGCAGCTCCCGGACAGGGTCCTACACCGGGGAGCTGTTTTTT
CDR3aa: CASSSRTGSYTGELFF
abundance: NA
j_gene: TRBJ2-2
d_gene: TRBD1
v_gene: TRBV7-2

CDR3nt: TGTGCCAGCAGCTTGGATTTGGGAGGCACTGAAGCTTTCTTT
CDR3aa: CASSLDLGGTEAFF
abundance: NA
j_gene: TRBJ1-1
d_gene: NA
v_gene: TRBV5-6

CDR3nt: TGTGCCAGCTCACTTTTTCAGGGTCAACTTAACACTGAAGCTTTCTTT
CDR3aa: CASSLFQGQLNTEAFF
abundance: NA
j_gene: TRBJ1-1
d_gene: NA
v_gene: TRBV18

CDR3nt: TGTGCCAGCAGCAACCCCGTGACAGATCTGAACACTGAAGCTTTCTTT
CDR3aa: CASSNPVTDLNTEAFF
abundance: NA
j_gene: TRBJ1-1
d_gene: NA
v_gene: TRBV28

CDR3nt: TGCGCCAGCAGCCAGGCGGGACTAGCGGGGGATACGCAGTATTTT
CDR3aa: CASSQAGLAGDTQYF
abundance: NA
j_gene: TRBJ2-3
d_gene: TRBD2
v_gene: TRBV4-1

CDR3nt: TGCGCCAGCAGCCTGGGGGTACAAGAGACCCAGTACTTC
CDR3aa: CASSLGVQETQYF
abundance: NA
j_gene: TRBJ2-5
d_gene: NA
v_gene: TRBV5-1

CDR3nt: TGTGCCAGCAGCTTCAGGGGAAGGAGAGGCGGGGAGCTGTTTTTT
CDR3aa: CASSFRGRRGGELFF
abundance: NA
j_gene: TRBJ2-2
d_gene: NA
v_gene: TRBV7-2

CDR3nt: TGTGCCATCAGTGATCGGGGGGCCTCTGGAAACACCATATATTTT
CDR3aa: CAISDRGASGNTIYF
abundance: NA
j_gene: TRBJ1-3
d_gene: NA
v_gene: TRBV10-3

CDR3nt: TGTGCCAGTAGTGGGGGAGACAGGCCGACTAACTATGGCTACACCTTC
CDR3aa: CASSGGDRPTNYGYTF
abundance: NA
j_gene: TRBJ1-2
d_gene: NA
v_gene: TRBV19

CDR3nt: TGTGCCTGGAGTGTACGAGGGGGTCTCTCCCGAAACACCATATATTTT
CDR3aa: CAWSVRGGLSRNTIYF
abundance: NA
j_gene: TRBJ1-3
d_gene: NA
v_gene: TRBV30

CDR3nt: TGTGCCTGGAGTTTAACGAGCTCTGGGGCCAACGTCCTGACTTTC
CDR3aa: CAWSLTSSGANVLTF
abundance: NA
j_gene: TRBJ2-6
d_gene: NA
v_gene: TRBV30

CDR3nt: TGTGCCAGCGGGGCTTTCAGTCCTAATAATTCACCCCTCCACTTT
CDR3aa: CASGAFSPNNSPLHF
abundance: NA
j_gene: TRBJ1-6
d_gene: NA
v_gene: TRBV6-1

CDR3nt: TGTGCCAGCAGCACACAGCGTAATGAAAAACTGTTTTTT
CDR3aa: CASSTQRNEKLFF
abundance: NA
j_gene: TRBJ1-4
d_gene: NA
v_gene: TRBV7-9

CDR3nt: TGTGCCAGCAGCTCTGGGGTGGCAGCTAACTATGGCTACACCTTC
CDR3aa: CASSSGVAANYGYTF
abundance: once
j_gene: TRBJ1-2
d_gene: NA
v_gene: TRBV7-9

CDR3nt: TGTGCCAGCTCTTTCTTGACAGCCAACACAGATACGCAGTATTTT
CDR3aa: CASSFLTANTDTQYF
abundance: NA
j_gene: TRBJ2-3
d_gene: NA
v_gene: TRBV11-2